One sample yielded the 2 T cell receptor beta chains listed below, sequenced in a study of vaccination effects on CD4 cells after COVID-19. Assay used: immunoSEQ multiplex PCR; TCRdb lists only in-frame clones, some missing. The table has about 73,000 clones, around 70% seen once. The antigens for these receptors are not known. A roughly 10-day culture period preceded the isolation of CD4+ T cells. It was two doses of either the BNT162b2 or mRNA-1273 vaccine that participants received. The input for sequencing was CD4+ T cells from PBMCs cultured without peptide, taken after COVID-19 vaccination. The receptors come from a human donor who received a COVID-19 vaccine.

J is TRBJ1-2 and V is TRBV5-6; 9 bases are a match to TRBD1. Germline loops: CDR1 SGHDT, CDR2 YYEEEE. V was pared by 3 bases and J by 0 bases, with 6 bases of the junction left unmatched. This CDR3 is 16 amino acids long. The CDR3 is CASSSPGTGSNYGYTF. DNA for the CDR3: TGTGCCAGCAGCTCGCCCGGGACAGGGTCTAACTATGGCTACACCTTC.

This chain links TRBV20-1 with TRBJ1-4, with unresolved D. The CDR3 sequence is 14 residues long. V gave up 3 bases and J gave up 5 bases, with 13 bases separating them. CDR1 DFQATT and CDR2 SNEGSKA come from the germline V gene (reference sequence). CDR3 in amino acids: CSASGGIINEKLFF. CDR3 nucleotide sequence: TGCAGTGCTAGTGGCGGGATTATAAATGAAAAACTGTTTTTT.